These 17 T cell receptor beta chains were sequenced from one sample in a study of blood T cell repertoires in COVID-19. Method: immunoSEQ multiplex PCR; TCRdb's copy keeps in-frame clones and lacks some. Counted here are over 200,000 clones, approximately 84% occurring once; the ten biggest clones make up about 8%. Sequencing was performed on peripheral blood. The receptor source for this set is a woman older than 75 with acute or convalescent COVID-19.

The chain employs TRBV11-2 and TRBJ1-5; D is possibly TRBD1 (5 bases). Germline-derived CDR1 and CDR2 are SGHAT and FQNNGV. With 5 bases removed from V and 5 bases from J, the gap between germline ends came to 10 bases. CDR3 size: 13 residues. The CDR3 loop reads CASSHGGDQPQHF. For the CDR3, the DNA is TGTGCCAGCAGCCACGGGGGGGATCAGCCCCAGCATTTT.

This rearrangement joins TRBV11-2 to TRBJ1-2; D gene unclear. Germline loops: CDR1 SGHAT, CDR2 FQNNGV. The CDR3 contains 17 residues. V shed 1 base and J shed 2 bases, with 17 bases lying between them. This CDR3 reads CASSLVTGSGNNYGYTF. CDR3 sequence (DNA): TGTGCCAGCAGCTTAGTGACGGGGTCAGGTAACAACTATGGCTACACCTTC.

V is TRBV11-2 and J is TRBJ2-1; D might be TRBD2 (5 bases). V was pared by 2 bases and J by 0 bases, with 14 bases between. The germline gives CDR1 SGHAT, CDR2 FQNNGV. The CDR3 is made up of 17 amino acids. CDR3 sequence (DNA): TGTGCCAGCAGCTTAAGGCGTCGGGGAAGCTCCTACAATGAGCAGTTCTTC. It translates to CASSLRRRGSSYNEQFF.

The table lists this clone with a count of one. The V gene is TRBV11-2, the J gene TRBJ2-7; TRBD2 aligns across 7 bases. V gave up 5 bases and J gave up 4 bases; unmatched junction bases: 11. This CDR3 contains 15 residues. Germline V gene sequence: CDR1 SGHAT, CDR2 FQNNGV. The CDR3 sequence is CASSRNAGDWYEQYF. Written as DNA, the CDR3 is TGTGCCAGCAGCCGAAATGCGGGAGATTGGTACGAGCAGTACTTC. The whole variable domain, filled in from reference TRBV11-2 and TRBJ2-7, reads EAGVAQSPRYKIIEKRQSVAFWCNPISGHATLYWYQQILGQGPKLLIQFQNNGVVDDSQLPKDRFSAERLKGVDSTLKIQPAKLEDSAVYLCASSRNAGDWYEQYFGPGTRLTVT.

This sequence joins TRBV5-1 and TRBJ2-2; TRBD2 agrees at 9 bases. CDR3 length: 16 residues. V dropped 4 bases and J dropped 4; count of bases not matched to a gene: 8. Germline V gene lookup returns CDR1 SGHRS and CDR2 YFSETQ. As DNA, the CDR3 is TGCGCCAGCAGCCCGATAGCGGGAGAGGTCACCGGGGAGCTGTTTTTT. Amino acids: CASSPIAGEVTGELFF.

The gene calls are TRBV5-6 and TRBJ2-1, with a tentative D call TRBD2 (6 bases). The CDR3 is made up of 19 amino acids. The V end lost 2 bases, the J end lost 0 bases, and 21 bases lay between the germline ends. CDR1 and CDR2 from the germline V gene are SGHDT and YYEEEE. Here the CDR3 reads CASSFSGTVNFFSYNEQFF. In DNA form, the CDR3 reads TGTGCCAGCAGCTTTTCCGGGACTGTAAATTTCTTCTCCTACAATGAGCAGTTCTTC. Using reference TRBV5-6 and TRBJ2-1 for the parts outside the CDR3, the full variable domain is DAGVTQSPTHLIKTRGQQVTLRCSPKSGHDTVSWYQQALGQGPQFIFQYYEEEERQRGNFPDRFSGHQFPNYSSELNVNALLLGDSALYLCASSFSGTVNFFSYNEQFFGPGTRLTVL.

The chain joins TRBV29-1 to TRBJ1-2; 7 nucleotides agree with TRBD1. Germline V gene lookup returns CDR1 SQVTM and CDR2 ANQGSEA. This CDR3 has 11 residues. The ends lost 3 bases at V and 6 bases at J; junction bases unmatched: 1. The CDR3 region is CSVETGHGYTF. The CDR3 DNA follows: TGCAGCGTTGAGACAGGGCATGGCTACACCTTC.

V is TRBV9 and J is TRBJ1-5; a possible D gene is TRBD1 (5 bases). This CDR3 region has 13 residues. Germline values: CDR1 SGDLS, CDR2 YYNGEE. Trimming removed 8 bases from V and 4 bases from J, with 13 bases in between. This CDR3 reads CARHRRGNQPQHF. The CDR3 DNA reads TGTGCCAGACACCGAAGGGGTAATCAGCCCCAGCATTTT.

This rearrangement joins TRBV5-1 to TRBJ2-2, with a weak D call TRBD2 (5 bases). V gave up 1 base and J gave up 6 bases, with 13 bases separating them. The CDR3 consists of 15 residues. Germline V CDR1 and CDR2: SGHRS, YFSETQ. CDR3 protein: CASSLYGVGSGELFF. The CDR3 DNA reads TGCGCCAGCAGCTTGTACGGGGTCGGCTCCGGGGAGCTGTTTTTT.

V usage is TRBV12-3 or TRBV12-4 and J usage is TRBJ2-5; D may be TRBD2 (6 bases). Trimming pared 7 bases from V and 4 bases from J, leaving 10 bases between. The CDR3 covers 12 residues. Here the CDR3 DNA reads TGTGCCAGCACCCTTAGCGGAGAGACCCAGTACTTC. It encodes CASTLSGETQYF.

The chain combines TRBV19 with TRBJ2-1; D is possibly TRBD1 (5 bases). V lost 4 bases and J 0 bases, leaving 10 bases between the germline ends. Germline V lookup: CDR1 LNHDA, CDR2 SQIVND (reference sequence). The CDR3 is made up of 15 amino acids. CDR3 residues: CASSNNQGSYNEQFF. DNA for the CDR3: TGTGCCAGTAGTAATAATCAGGGCTCCTACAATGAGCAGTTCTTC.

V is TRBV14 and J is TRBJ1-2; 8 bases agree with TRBD1. J was trimmed by 5 bases and V by 1 base; bases with no gene match: 6. The CDR3 extends over 15 amino acids. Germline CDR1 SGHDN, CDR2 FVKESK. The CDR3 protein is CASSQVAGTGYGYTF. Written as DNA, the CDR3 is TGTGCCAGCAGCCAAGTGGCCGGGACAGGTTATGGCTACACCTTC.

The V gene is TRBV19, the J gene TRBJ2-1, with 14 bases that match TRBD2. The germline V gene has CDR1 LNHDA and CDR2 SQIVND (reference sequence). The CDR3 runs 18 residues. V gave up 6 bases and J gave up 1 base; unmatched junction bases: 8. CDR3 protein: CASRQTGTSGSSYNEQFF. The CDR3 nucleotides read TGTGCCAGTAGACAGACCGGGACTAGCGGGAGTTCCTACAATGAGCAGTTCTTC.

The chain has TRBV7-7 and TRBJ1-2; 11 nucleotides line up with TRBD1. J was trimmed by 4 bases and V by 5 bases; bases with no gene match: 9. The CDR3 runs to 16 residues. Germline V lookup: CDR1 SSHAT, CDR2 FNYEAQ (reference sequence). CDR3 region: CASSPIRTGGAYGYTF. CDR3 bases: TGTGCCAGCAGCCCTATTCGGACAGGGGGCGCCTATGGCTACACCTTC.

The genes are TRBV6-4 and TRBJ1-2; 8 nucleotides line up with TRBD1. J was trimmed by 4 bases and V by 0 bases; bases with no gene match: 4. From germline, CDR1 is MRHNA and CDR2 SNTAGT. This CDR3 has 15 residues. CDR3 nucleotides: TGTGCCAGCAGTGACTCCCCAGGGGGCGGCTATGGCTACACCTTC. This gives the protein CASSDSPGGGYGYTF.

This clone was recorded once. Here the CDR3 reads CASSEALGTARGNTIYF. The CDR3, as DNA: TGCGCCAGCAGCGAAGCTTTGGGGACAGCCAGGGGAAACACCATATATTTT. The V gene is TRBV5-1, the J gene TRBJ1-3; TRBD1 agrees at 7 bases. This CDR3 is 17 amino acids long. The V segment lost 4 bases and the J segment 4 bases; nucleotides outside the gene matches: 14. Germline V gene data show CDR1 as SGHRS and CDR2 as YFSETQ.

The chain is built from TRBV6-1 and TRBJ2-3; 8 bases match TRBD1. V lost 2 bases, J lost 5 bases, and 6 bases stayed unmatched. This CDR3 spans 15 amino acids. CDR1 and CDR2 from the germline V gene are MNHNS and SASEGT. For the CDR3, the DNA is TGTGCCAGCAGTGAACAGGACAGGGTTAGAGATACGCAGTATTTT. This translates into CASSEQDRVRDTQYF.